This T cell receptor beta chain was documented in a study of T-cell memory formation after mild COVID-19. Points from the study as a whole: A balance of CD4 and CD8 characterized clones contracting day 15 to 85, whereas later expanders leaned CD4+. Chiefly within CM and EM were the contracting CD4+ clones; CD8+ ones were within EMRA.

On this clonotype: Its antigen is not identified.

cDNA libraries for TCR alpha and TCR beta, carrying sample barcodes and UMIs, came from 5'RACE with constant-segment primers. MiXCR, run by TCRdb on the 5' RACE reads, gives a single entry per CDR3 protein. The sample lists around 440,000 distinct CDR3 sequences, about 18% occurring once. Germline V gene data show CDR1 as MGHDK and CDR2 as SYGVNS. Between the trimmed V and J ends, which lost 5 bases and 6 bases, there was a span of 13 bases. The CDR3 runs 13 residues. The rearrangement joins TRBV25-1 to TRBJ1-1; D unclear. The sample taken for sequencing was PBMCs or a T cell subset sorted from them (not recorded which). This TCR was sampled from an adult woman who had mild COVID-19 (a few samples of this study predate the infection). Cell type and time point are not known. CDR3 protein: CASSRPGISEAFF. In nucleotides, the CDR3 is TGTGCCAGCAGTCGTCCGGGGATATCTGAAGCTTTCTTT.